These 7 T cell receptor beta chains originate from one sample sequenced in a study of identical twins. TCRdb reprocessed the 5' RACE reads with MiXCR, giving one entry per CDR3 protein. This table has about 1.7 million distinct CDR3 sequences, 25% to 35% appearing once. Sequenced: cord blood. The source is a newborn girl in good health.

This chain joins TRBV27 and TRBJ1-2, with 7 bases identical to TRBD1. CDR3 size: 23 residues. Trimming at V came to 4 bases and at J to 6 bases, leaving 35 bases not matched to a gene. The germline V gene has CDR1 MNHEY and CDR2 SMNVEV (reference sequence). The CDR3 is CASSYSRLSLQPPHRQGVDGYTF. Here the CDR3 DNA reads TGTGCCAGCAGTTATTCGCGACTCTCACTCCAACCTCCTCACAGACAGGGAGTGGATGGCTACACCTTC.

The V gene is TRBV27, the J gene TRBJ1-5, with D unclear. CDR3 length: 16 residues. The V and J ends lost 3 bases and 4 bases respectively, with 16 bases between them. CDR1 and CDR2 from the germline V gene are MNHEY and SMNVEV (reference sequence). The CDR3, as DNA: TGTGCCAGCAGTTTGAAGGGCGGACGGGAAAATCAGCCCCAGCATTTT. This codes for CASSLKGGRENQPQHF.

The chain employs TRBV10-2 and TRBJ2-1, with D possibly TRBD1 on 5 matching bases. Trimming took off 3 bases at V and 6 bases at J, with 12 bases between the two ends. The CDR3 runs to 14 residues. CDR1 and CDR2 (germline): WSHSY, SAAADI. This CDR3 reads CASSDLGPLNEQFF. In DNA form, the CDR3 reads TGCGCCAGCAGTGACCTGGGGCCCCTCAATGAGCAGTTCTTC.

This clonotype was found a few times. This chain joins TRBV6-4 and TRBJ2-5, with TRBD2 identical over 10 bases. The CDR3 consists of 17 residues. The junction had 12 bases not matched to a gene; V was cut back by 6 bases and J by 2 bases. CDR1 and CDR2 (germline): MRHNA, SNTAGT. The CDR3 spells CASRTGTSVPGQETQYF. CDR3 bases: TGTGCCAGCAGGACCGGGACTAGCGTTCCGGGGCAAGAGACCCAGTACTTC.

Notes on this clonotype: At one end the junction does not follow the germline gene, possibly because of a read error. The V gene is TRBV5-6, the J gene TRBJ1-4; D might be TRBD1 (6 bases). The CDR3 length is 10 residues. Germline CDR1 and CDR2: SGHDT and YYEEEE. CDR3 sequence: CAPRTEKPFF. CDR3 coding DNA: TGTGCCCCTCGGACAGAAAAACCGTTTTTT.

This rearrangement joins TRBV4-1 to TRBJ2-3, with TRBD2 identical over 14 bases. The V segment lost 0 bases and the J segment 5 bases; nucleotides outside the gene matches: 4. There are 17 residues in the CDR3. Germline CDR1 reads MGHRA; CDR2 reads YSYEKL. The CDR3 reads CASSQEWGLAGVDTQYF. DNA of the CDR3: TGCGCCAGCAGCCAAGAGTGGGGACTAGCGGGAGTAGATACGCAGTATTTT.

This clonotype was recorded a few times. The chain couples TRBV6-5 to TRBJ1-2; 9 bases are a match to TRBD1. From germline, CDR1 is MNHEY and CDR2 SVGAGI. V lost 0 bases and J lost 9; bases outside the gene matches: 5. CDR3 length: 14 residues. For the CDR3, the DNA is TGTGCCAGCAGTTACTCGGGGACAGGGAGTAGCTACACCTTC. Its translation: CASSYSGTGSSYTF.